The next 20 T cell receptor beta chains were all read from a single sample in a study of response to subunit inactivated influenza vaccine. TCRdb re-called the RT-PCR reads with MiXCR, one entry per CDR3 protein. The sample includes hundreds of thousands of distinct CDR3 sequences, around 13% of them seen just once. Specimen: PBMCs from blood, collected roughly 45 days after vaccination. These receptor sequences come from a man aged 45-65 years who received an inactivated influenza vaccine.

The rearrangement links TRBV24-1 to TRBJ2-3; tentatively, D is TRBD1 (5 bases). CDR1 is KGHDR and CDR2 is SFDVKD in the germline V gene. With 0 bases removed from V and 2 bases from J, the gap between germline ends came to 14 bases. CDR3 length: 17 amino acids. The CDR3: CATSDLEAGMFTDTQYF. For the CDR3, the DNA is TGTGCCACCAGTGATTTGGAAGCAGGGATGTTCACAGATACGCAGTATTTT.

The table lists this clonotype with many counts. V is TRBV29-1 and J is TRBJ2-7; possible D gene TRBD1, 6 bases. The CDR3 spans 11 residues. Germline-derived CDR1 and CDR2 are SQVTM and ANQGSEA. V lost 7 bases, J lost 4 bases, and 11 bases lay in between. The CDR3 sequence is CSGGQAYEQYF. In DNA, the CDR3 is TGCAGCGGGGGACAAGCTTACGAGCAGTACTTC.

This chain connects TRBV6-2 or TRBV6-3 to TRBJ2-4; 7 nucleotides align to TRBD2. Germline-derived CDR1 and CDR2 are MNHEY and SVGEGT. V was pared by 7 bases and J by 6 bases, with 12 bases of the junction left unmatched. CDR3 length: 15 residues. CDR3 sequence: CASTIEAGVGNIQYF. The CDR3 coding sequence is TGTGCCAGCACCATAGAGGCGGGAGTGGGAAACATTCAGTACTTC.

This clonotype has ten or more counts. The J gene is TRBJ2-5, the V gene TRBV20-1, with 8 bases that match TRBD1. The CDR3 is 14 residues long. J lost 0 bases, V lost 4 bases, and 4 bases had no gene match. Germline V lookup: CDR1 DFQATT, CDR2 SNEGSKA (reference sequence). Here the CDR3 reads CSATGGWYQETQYF. CDR3 DNA: TGCAGTGCTACAGGGGGCTGGTACCAAGAGACCCAGTACTTC.

The V gene is TRBV20-1, the J gene TRBJ1-6, with no clear D. The V gene's germline CDR1 is DFQATT and CDR2 SNEGSKA (reference sequence). The germline V and J ends were trimmed by 1 base and 0 bases, with 7 bases remaining between them. The CDR3 covers 15 residues. This chain's CDR3 is CSARVGVSYNSPLHF. DNA of the CDR3: TGCAGTGCTAGAGTCGGGGTCTCCTATAATTCACCCCTCCACTTT.

The sample holds a few counts of this clonotype. The chain joins TRBV5-1 to TRBJ2-3; possible D gene TRBD1, 5 bases. CDR3 length equals 18 residues. The V end lost 1 base, the J end lost 0 bases, and 18 bases lay between the germline ends. Germline CDR1 and CDR2: SGHRS and YFSETQ. CDR3 DNA: TGCGCCAGCAGCTTGTCAGGACAAGAACACGCGAGCACAGATACGCAGTATTTT. This translates into CASSLSGQEHASTDTQYF.

This clonotype has more than one count but fewer than ten. As DNA, the CDR3 is TGTGCCAGCTCACCACCGATGGGACTTAGCACCGGGGAGCTGTTTTTT. The encoded protein is CASSPPMGLSTGELFF. The chain links TRBV18 to TRBJ2-2; tentative D call: TRBD2 (6 bases). This CDR3 spans 16 amino acids. Trimming took off 0 bases at V and 4 bases at J, with 12 bases between the two ends. Per the germline V gene, CDR1 is KGHSH and CDR2 is LQKENI.

The chain is built from TRBV5-1 and TRBJ2-7; D is undetermined. This CDR3 is built from 13 residues. V dropped 0 bases and J dropped 6 bases, with 10 bases sitting between them. Germline V CDR1 and CDR2: SGHRS, YFSETQ. The CDR3 DNA reads as TGCGCCAGCAGCTTGGTAGGTTCCGGCGAGCAGTACTTC. Its translation: CASSLVGSGEQYF.

The chain combines TRBV15 with TRBJ1-1; no reliable D call. The germline CDR1 and CDR2 sequences are LNHNV and YYDKDF (reference sequence). There are 12 residues in the CDR3. The ends were cut back, 8 bases at V and 0 bases at J, with 7 bases in the middle. CDR3 sequence (DNA): TGTGCCACCGCGGGATTGAACACTGAAGCTTTCTTT. It yields the protein CATAGLNTEAFF. Based on the CDR3 plus reference TRBV15 and TRBJ1-1, the full variable domain is DAMVIQNPRYQVTQFGKPVTLSCSQTLNHNVMYWYQQKSSQAPKLLFHYYDKDFNNEADTPDNFQSRRPNTSFCFLDIRSPGLGDTAMYLCATAGLNTEAFFGQGTRLTVV.

The sample holds one count of this clonotype. A much more abundant neighbour one base away suggests this may be a read error. The V and J genes are TRBV7-2 and TRBJ2-3; possibly TRBD2 for D (6 bases). Germline V gives CDR1 SGHTA, CDR2 FQGNSA. Trimming removed 5 bases at V and 2 bases at J, with 14 bases between. The CDR3 length is 15 residues. In nucleotides, the CDR3 is TGTGCCAGCAGCCGGCTAGCGAGGTACACAGATACGCAGTATTTT. Protein: CASSRLARYTDTQYF.

CDR3 loop: CAWSQGADTQYF. CDR3 DNA sequence: TGTGCCTGGAGTCAGGGGGCAGATACGCAGTATTTT. The chain joins TRBV30 to TRBJ2-3; 7 bases agree with TRBD1. Germline CDR1 GTSNPN, CDR2 SVGIG (reference sequence). Unmatched junction bases numbered 0, after V lost 2 bases and J lost 4 bases. This CDR3 is built from 12 residues. Full variable domain (outside the CDR3, taken from reference TRBV30 and TRBJ2-3): SQTIHQWPATLVQPVGSPLSLECTVEGTSNPNLYWYRQAAGRGLQLLFYSVGIGQISSEVPQNLSASRPQDRQFILSSKKLLLSDSGFYLCAWSQGADTQYFGPGTRLTVL.

V usage is TRBV6-6 and J usage is TRBJ1-2, with 8 bases fitting TRBD1. The CDR3 is 13 amino acids. Germline values: CDR1 MNHNY, CDR2 SVGAGI (reference sequence). Trimming cost V 7 bases and J 7 bases; bases outside gene matches: 8. The DNA for the CDR3 is TGTGCCAGCAATCAGGGGGCCAGGGGTGGCTACACCTTC. This translates into CASNQGARGGYTF.

This chain links TRBV4-3 with TRBJ2-1; 8 bases are a match to TRBD2. Germline lookup yields CDR1 LGHNA and CDR2 YSLEER. CDR3 length: 17 residues. Germline trimming cut 0 bases from V and 7 bases from J; bases unmatched to any gene: 11. CDR3 sequence: CASSQEGGIAGINEQFF. The CDR3 bases are TGCGCCAGCAGCCAAGAAGGAGGGATAGCGGGGATAAATGAGCAGTTCTTC.

The chain has TRBV10-3 and TRBJ1-6; 8 bases align to TRBD1. The CDR3 runs to 16 residues. CDR1 and CDR2 (germline): ENHRY, SYGVKD. With V trimmed by 10 bases and J by 7 bases, 15 bases remained unmatched. The CDR3 DNA reads as TGTGCCACCCAATCTCCGAGGACAGGGCAAAATTCACCCCTCCACTTT. Its protein is CATQSPRTGQNSPLHF.

This clonotype was detected only a few times. This sequence joins TRBV7-8 and TRBJ2-1, with TRBD2 matching over 7 bases. The CDR3 covers 14 residues. J lost 5 bases, V lost 2 bases, and 3 bases had no gene match. CDR1 is SGHVS, CDR2 FQNEAQ, per germline. The CDR3 region is CASSLLRGNNEQFF. The DNA for the CDR3 is TGTGCCAGCAGCTTATTGCGGGGGAACAATGAGCAGTTCTTC.

The chain is built from TRBV5-1 and TRBJ1-2, with 8 bases aligning to TRBD1. CDR3 length equals 15 residues. The trim removed 0 bases at V and 4 bases at J, leaving 5 bases unmatched. Germline CDR1 reads SGHRS; CDR2 reads YFSETQ. CDR3 sequence reads: CASSLGDRLSYGYTF. The CDR3 DNA reads TGCGCCAGCAGCTTGGGGGACAGGCTGTCCTATGGCTACACCTTC. Full variable domain (outside the CDR3, taken from reference TRBV5-1 and TRBJ1-2): KAGVTQTPRYLIKTRGQQVTLSCSPISGHRSVSWYQQTPGQGLQFLFEYFSETQRNKGNFPGRFSGRQFSNSRSEMNVSTLELGDSALYLCASSLGDRLSYGYTFGSGTRLTVV.

V and J are TRBV3-1 and TRBJ2-7, with D tentatively TRBD1 (6 bases). Germline CDR1 LGHDT, CDR2 YNNKEL (reference sequence). This CDR3 is 16 amino acids long. The V and J ends lost 6 bases and 5 bases respectively, with 23 bases between them. CDR3 nucleotide sequence: TGTGCCAGCAGTAGAAGAGGACAGAGGCAAAAGAACGAGCAGTACTTC. Translating it yields CASSRRGQRQKNEQYF.

The table lists this clonotype with many counts. The chain couples TRBV5-1 to TRBJ1-6; D may be TRBD1 (5 bases). Germline-derived CDR1 and CDR2 are SGHRS and YFSETQ. This CDR3 is built from 16 residues. The V gene lost 1 base and the J gene lost 7 bases, with 15 bases spanning the gap. CDR3 nucleotides: TGCGCCAGCAGCTTGCACCGGGGCAAGGGGAATTCACCCCTCCACTTT. Its protein product is CASSLHRGKGNSPLHF.

The V and J genes are TRBV27 and TRBJ1-1; a possible D gene is TRBD1 (5 bases). Germline V gene data show CDR1 as MNHEY and CDR2 as SMNVEV (reference sequence). Trimming took off 1 base at V and 4 bases at J, with 13 bases between the two ends. The CDR3 loop spans 15 amino acids. The DNA of the CDR3 is TGTGCCAGCAGTTTATTGTCGGGGGTGGGCACTGAAGCTTTCTTT. It codes for CASSLLSGVGTEAFF.

This clonotype was detected ten times or more. This chain joins TRBV7-2 and TRBJ2-1, with 9 bases matching TRBD2. This CDR3 spans 17 amino acids. V lost 6 bases and J lost 4; bases outside the gene matches: 13. Germline-derived CDR1 and CDR2 are SGHTA and FQGNSA. CDR3 sequence reads: CASSHYIGTSSYNEQFF. CDR3 coding DNA: TGTGCCAGCAGTCATTACATAGGGACTAGCAGTTACAATGAGCAGTTCTTC.